The rows below give T cell receptor beta chains drawn from one sample of a study of blood T cell repertoires in COVID-19. The assay was immunoSEQ multiplex PCR, and TCRdb's table has in-frame clones only and misses some. The sample includes about 190,000 clones, less than 80% of them seen just once. Sequencing was performed on peripheral blood. The receptors here all came from a man between 50 and 59 years old who had recovered from COVID-19. Each CDR3 is given with its conserved first and last residue. D genes are given only for firm matches. A clone size is listed for some rows: how often the clone was seen (once, few, many), or a class if it is expanded.

CDR3nt | CDR3aa | v_gene | abundance | d_gene | j_gene
TGTGCCAGCGGACAGGCTTCCAGGAGCAATCAGCCCCAGCATTTT | CASGQASRSNQPQHF | TRBV6-5 | . | TRBD1 | TRBJ1-5
TGTGCCAGCGGAAGGACAGGGAAGTACGAGCAGTACTTC | CASGRTGKYEQYF | TRBV27 | . | TRBD1 | TRBJ2-7
TGTGCCAGCAAGGTTTCCGGAGGACACAATGAGCAGTTCTTC | CASKVSGGHNEQFF | TRBV6-4 | . | . | TRBJ2-1
TGCGCCAGCAGTGAGTCGAGGACTAGCGGGAGTGGATACGAGCAGTACTTC | CASSESRTSGSGYEQYF | TRBV10-1 | . | TRBD2 | TRBJ2-7
TGTGCCAGCAGGATAGCGGGAGTCGGTAATGAGCAGTTCTTC | CASRIAGVGNEQFF | TRBV3-1/TRBV3-2 | . | TRBD2 | TRBJ2-1
TGTGCCAGCAGGCCCCAGGGGGATGGCTATGGCTACACCTTC | CASRPQGDGYGYTF | TRBV28 | . | TRBD1 | TRBJ1-2
TGCGCCAGCAGCCAAGGGGACAGGACGAGCTCCTATAATTCACCCCTCCACTTT | CASSQGDRTSSYNSPLHF | TRBV4-1 | . | TRBD1 | TRBJ1-6
TGTGCCAGCAGCTTGGGGGGGACAAACGCTTACGAGCAGTACTTC | CASSLGGTNAYEQYF | TRBV5-4 | few | . | TRBJ2-7
TGTGCCATCAGTGAGTCGACAGCTAATGAGCAGTTCTTC | CAISESTANEQFF | TRBV10-3 | few | . | TRBJ2-1
TGTGCCAGCAGCTTGTCGTCGGGGGTGGAGACCCAGTACTTC | CASSLSSGVETQYF | TRBV5-4 | . | . | TRBJ2-5
TGTGCCAGCAGTTACGGGGGAGGGAACAATCAGCCCCAGCATTTT | CASSYGGGNNQPQHF | TRBV28 | . | . | TRBJ1-5
TGTGCCAGCAGTATCCCACCAAAGCGGGACCAGGAGCAGTTCTTC | CASSIPPKRDQEQFF | TRBV28 | once | TRBD2 | TRBJ2-1
TGTGCCAGCAGTGAATTTGGGAGTCCCAACTCCTACGAGCAGTACTTC | CASSEFGSPNSYEQYF | TRBV25-1 | once | . | TRBJ2-7
TGCGCCAGCAGCCAAGGTTTCTTCTCGAGTAGCGGATCCTACGAGCAGTACTTC | CASSQGFFSSSGSYEQYF | TRBV4-1 | once | . | TRBJ2-7
TGTGCCAGCAGCTTATCCCAGTATGACTATGGCTACACCTTC | CASSLSQYDYGYTF | TRBV7-9 | few | . | TRBJ1-2
TGTGCCAGCAGTGAAATTGGGTCACAGCCAGTCGGCATTCAGTACTTC | CASSEIGSQPVGIQYF | TRBV6-1 | . | . | TRBJ2-4
TGTGCCAGCAGTGACGATGGGGGAGGCTATGGCTACACCTTC | CASSDDGGGYGYTF | TRBV6-1 | . | . | TRBJ1-2
TGTGCCAGTAGTCTTGGGACAGGGGAAGCCAAAAACATTCAGTACTTC | CASSLGTGEAKNIQYF | TRBV19 | . | TRBD1 | TRBJ2-4
TGTGCCAGCAGCCCACCGGGACTAGCGGGGTTTAATGAGCAGTTCTTC | CASSPPGLAGFNEQFF | TRBV5-4 | . | TRBD2 | TRBJ2-1
TGTGCCAGCAGGGGGAGACAGGGGTTCCCTGGGGCCAACGTCCTGACTTTC | CASRGRQGFPGANVLTF | TRBV21-1 | . | . | TRBJ2-6
TGTGCCACCAGCAGAGGGGACAGGGGTTGGGAAAAACTGTTTTTT | CATSRGDRGWEKLFF | TRBV15 | . | TRBD1 | TRBJ1-4
TGTGCCAGCAGCTCCCTAGGGACAGCTTACAATGAGCAGTTCTTC | CASSSLGTAYNEQFF | TRBV5-6 | . | TRBD1 | TRBJ2-1
TGTGCCAGCAGCTTTAGCGGCGGAGTCTACGAGCAGTACTTC | CASSFSGGVYEQYF | TRBV11-3 | many | . | TRBJ2-7
TGCGCCAGCAGCTCACTAACTGAGGGCGGGAAAGAGACCCAGTACTTC | CASSSLTEGGKETQYF | TRBV5-1 | . | . | TRBJ2-5
TGTGCCAGCAGCTTAAGGCAGGGTACCTACAATGAGCAGTTCTTC | CASSLRQGTYNEQFF | TRBV7-6 | . | . | TRBJ2-1
TGTGCCAGTCTCCGGACAGGGTGGCAGGACTACGAGCAGTACTTC | CASLRTGWQDYEQYF | TRBV2 | . | TRBD1 | TRBJ2-7
TGTGCCAGCAGTTTTCTCCCAGAAGGAGGGGATACGCAGTATTTT | CASSFLPEGGDTQYF | TRBV28 | . | . | TRBJ2-3
TGTGCCAGCAGCAGCTGGGACTTCCAGTCCGAGCAGTACTTC | CASSSWDFQSEQYF | TRBV5-4 | . | . | TRBJ2-7
TGTGCCATCAGTGGACGGACAGGGTCCACCGGGGAGCTGTTTTTT | CAISGRTGSTGELFF | TRBV10-3 | . | TRBD1 | TRBJ2-2
TGTGCCAGCAGTCGAGGGGAGGACACAGATACGCAGTATTTT | CASSRGEDTDTQYF | TRBV25-1 | . | . | TRBJ2-3
TGTGCCTGCGGCGGGACAGGGAGGGAGACCCAGTACTTC | CACGGTGRETQYF | TRBV12-3/TRBV12-4 | . | TRBD1 | TRBJ2-5
TGTGCCAGCAGCTTGAGGCAAGGCGGAGATTCACCCCTCCACTTT | CASSLRQGGDSPLHF | TRBV5-4 | once | . | TRBJ1-6